This passage covers 25 T cell receptor beta chains from one sample sequenced in a study of T cell changes during pregnancy in multiple sclerosis. The repertoire was sequenced with immunoSEQ multiplex PCR; TCRdb's copy has only in-frame clones and lacks some. The sample holds around 59,000 clones, 93% seen once. Sequencing was performed on CD8+ T cells from peripheral blood mononuclear cells, taken in the second trimester of pregnancy. The receptors shown here come from a female donor with multiple sclerosis, enrolled in a pregnancy study.

CDR3 DNA: TGTGCCAGCAGCGGACAGGGATACGAGCAGTACTTC. Amino acid sequence: CASSGQGYEQYF. This chain links TRBV9 with TRBJ2-7, with 7 nucleotides matching TRBD1. CDR1 and CDR2 (germline): SGDLS, YYNGEE. The CDR3 length is 12 residues. The trim removed 3 bases at V and 4 bases at J, leaving 1 base unmatched.

V is TRBV29-1 and J is TRBJ2-1; weak D call: TRBD1 (5 bases). Trimming pared 4 bases from V and 9 bases from J, leaving 19 bases between. This CDR3 has 14 residues. Germline V gene data show CDR1 as SQVTM and CDR2 as ANQGSEA. CDR3 loop: CSVGGQGVIGEQFF. The DNA of the CDR3 is TGCAGCGTTGGGGGTCAGGGTGTGATCGGTGAGCAGTTCTTC.

This chain links TRBV15 with TRBJ2-1, with TRBD2 identical over 11 bases. CDR3 length: 17 residues. Germline loops: CDR1 LNHNV, CDR2 YYDKDF (reference sequence). The V and J ends lost 4 bases and 5 bases, in that order; junction bases with no gene match: 10. CDR3 residues: CATSTNPPGLADNEQFF. The DNA for the CDR3 is TGTGCCACCAGCACAAATCCCCCGGGACTAGCGGACAATGAGCAGTTCTTC. Combining the CDR3 with reference TRBV15 and TRBJ2-1 gives the whole variable domain DAMVIQNPRYQVTQFGKPVTLSCSQTLNHNVMYWYQQKSSQAPKLLFHYYDKDFNNEADTPDNFQSRRPNTSFCFLDIRSPGLGDTAMYLCATSTNPPGLADNEQFFGPGTRLTVL.

The V gene is TRBV28, the J gene TRBJ2-7, with 8 nucleotides matching TRBD2. Per the germline V gene, CDR1 is MDHEN and CDR2 is SYDVKM. This CDR3 comprises 14 residues. Trimming cost V 4 bases and J 3 bases; bases outside gene matches: 5. The DNA for the CDR3 is TGTGCCAGCAGTTGGGAAGCGGGGGACTACGAGCAGTACTTC. Amino acid sequence: CASSWEAGDYEQYF. Supplemented by reference TRBV28 and TRBJ2-7, the full variable domain reads DVKVTQSSRYLVKRTGEKVFLECVQDMDHENMFWYRQDPGLGLRLIYFSYDVKMKEKGDIPEGYSVSREKKERFSLILESASTNQTSMYLCASSWEAGDYEQYFGPGTRLTVT.

The chain combines TRBV7-7 with TRBJ2-7, with TRBD2 matching 7 bases. Unmatched junction bases numbered 6, after V lost 1 base and J lost 3 bases. The CDR3 is 15 amino acids. CDR1 and CDR2 (germline): SSHAT, FNYEAQ (reference sequence). CDR3 nucleotide sequence: TGTGCCAGCAGCTTAGGGGTGGGAGGGAACTACGAGCAGTACTTC. Amino acid sequence: CASSLGVGGNYEQYF.

This sequence joins TRBV4-1 and TRBJ2-1, with TRBD2 as a possible D gene (6 bases). The V gene lost 1 base and the J gene lost 7 bases, with 14 bases spanning the gap. The CDR3 is made up of 15 amino acids. In germline, CDR1 is MGHRA, CDR2 YSYEKL. The CDR3 sequence is CASSQVELGGNEQFF. CDR3 nucleotide sequence: TGCGCCAGCAGCCAAGTTGAACTCGGGGGAAATGAGCAGTTCTTC.

The chain uses TRBV29-1 and TRBJ2-7; tentative D call: TRBD1 (5 bases). The V and J ends lost 2 bases and 4 bases respectively, with 12 bases between them. Germline CDR1 and CDR2: SQVTM and ANQGSEA. This CDR3 comprises 13 residues. This CDR3 is CSVEQDTPYEQYF. The CDR3 coding sequence is TGCAGCGTTGAACAGGACACCCCTTACGAGCAGTACTTC.

The V and J genes are TRBV7-9 and TRBJ2-7; 7 nucleotides align to TRBD1. Germline V gene sequence: CDR1 SEHNR, CDR2 FQNEAQ (reference sequence). The CDR3 spans 14 residues. Trimming cost V 4 bases and J 4 bases; bases outside gene matches: 7. Here the CDR3 reads CASSSGGVEYEQYF. In DNA form, the CDR3 reads TGTGCCAGCAGCTCAGGGGGAGTTGAGTACGAGCAGTACTTC.

This clone was seen a single time. The CDR3 region has the DNA TGTGCCAGCAGCCCCAGTGGCGGTGCCTACGAGCAGTACTTC. Protein: CASSPSGGAYEQYF. V is TRBV9 and J is TRBJ2-7; D is ambiguous. The CDR3 runs to 14 residues. CDR1 and CDR2 from the germline V gene are SGDLS and YYNGEE. Trimming removed 4 bases at V and 2 bases at J, with 13 bases between.

The V and J genes are TRBV7-9 and TRBJ1-3; D is unclear. The CDR3 is 16 amino acids. V was shortened by 1 base and J by 5 bases, with 15 bases between the two germline ends. Germline V CDR1 and CDR2: SEHNR, FQNEAQ (reference sequence). The CDR3 coding sequence is TGTGCCAGCAGCTTAGTTGTCGGGAGTATAAGAAACACCATATATTTT. Translated, it gives CASSLVVGSIRNTIYF.

V gene TRBV6-1 combines with J gene TRBJ1-2, with D unclear. The CDR3 covers 10 residues. The germline V gene has CDR1 MNHNS and CDR2 SASEGT. The ends were cut back, 6 bases at V and 7 bases at J, with 6 bases in the middle. The CDR3 region is CASSRGGYTF. CDR3 sequence (DNA): TGTGCCAGCAGCAGAGGTGGCTACACCTTC.

This clone was observed once. The V and J genes are TRBV7-9 and TRBJ1-2, with D hard to call. The CDR3 totals 14 residues. Germline V gene lookup returns CDR1 SEHNR and CDR2 FQNEAQ (reference sequence). The V gene lost 5 bases and the J gene lost 4 bases, with 14 bases spanning the gap. The CDR3 here is CASSSGPIPYGYTF. In DNA, the CDR3 is TGTGCCAGCAGCAGCGGCCCTATCCCCTATGGCTACACCTTC.

The chain recombines TRBV9 with TRBJ2-2; D might be TRBD2 (6 bases). Germline V CDR1 and CDR2: SGDLS, YYNGEE. V gave up 7 bases and J gave up 7 bases, with 14 bases separating them. The CDR3 runs 13 residues. In DNA form, the CDR3 reads TGTGCCAGCGAAAGTGGCGGGGTCGGGGAGCTGTTTTTT. As protein: CASESGGVGELFF. The complete variable domain, with remaining parts taken from reference TRBV9 and TRBJ2-2, reads DSGVTQTPKHLITATGQRVTLRCSPRSGDLSVYWYQQSLDQGLQFLIQYYNGEERAKGNILERFSAQQFPDLHSELNLSSLELGDSALYFCASESGGVGELFFGEGSRLTVL.

This chain links TRBV6-5 with TRBJ1-4, with D uncertain. Trimming stripped 5 bases from V and 7 bases from J, with 11 bases between. This CDR3 comprises 13 residues. In germline, CDR1 is MNHEY, CDR2 SVGAGI. This CDR3 is CASSSRVLEKLFF. The CDR3 DNA follows: TGTGCCAGCAGTAGCCGGGTCCTTGAAAAACTGTTTTTT.

V usage is TRBV15 and J usage is TRBJ2-1; D not certain. V was clipped by 0 bases and J by 6 bases, with 15 bases between them. Germline values: CDR1 LNHNV, CDR2 YYDKDF (reference sequence). CDR3 length: 16 residues. CDR3 in DNA: TGTGCCACCAGCAGAGAGGCCCTCCGGGTCACCAATGAGCAGTTCTTC. This gives the protein CATSREALRVTNEQFF.

The CDR3 DNA reads as TGTGCCAGCAGTTTGGGACAGGCCAGCTCCTACAATGAGCAGTTCTTC. It encodes CASSLGQASSYNEQFF. The chain employs TRBV27 and TRBJ2-1; 8 positions agree with TRBD1. The CDR3 is made up of 16 amino acids. The V and J ends lost 3 bases and 0 bases, in that order; junction bases with no gene match: 4. The V gene's germline CDR1 is MNHEY and CDR2 SMNVEV (reference sequence).

The chain links TRBV4-3 to TRBJ2-2, with 11 bases matching TRBD1. This CDR3 has 17 residues. Trimming took 0 bases from V and 9 from J; bases not matched to a gene: 9. Germline V CDR1 and CDR2: LGHNA, YSLEER. This CDR3 reads CASSQDPAGQGAWELFF. DNA for the CDR3: TGCGCCAGCAGCCAAGACCCGGCCGGACAGGGGGCATGGGAGCTGTTTTTT.

The chain links TRBV27 to TRBJ2-1, with a weak D call TRBD2 (5 bases). V dropped 7 bases and J dropped 8 bases, with 18 bases sitting between them. This CDR3 is built from 14 residues. Germline CDR1 and CDR2: MNHEY and SMNVEV (reference sequence). The CDR3 DNA reads TGTGCCAGCACTCCGGGATATGGGATGGATGAGCAGTTCTTC. This sequence encodes CASTPGYGMDEQFF.

The rearrangement uses TRBV7-9 and TRBJ1-5, with 10 bases identical to TRBD1. The trim removed 5 bases at V and 5 bases at J, leaving 3 bases unmatched. CDR3 length equals 14 residues. Germline V gene data show CDR1 as SEHNR and CDR2 as FQNEAQ (reference sequence). The CDR3: CASSEGQGYQPQHF. The CDR3 nucleotides are TGTGCCAGCAGCGAGGGACAGGGGTATCAGCCCCAGCATTTT.

This clone has just one count. The J gene is TRBJ1-5, the V gene TRBV7-9; TRBD1 is a possible D gene (5 bases). Germline-derived CDR1 and CDR2 are SEHNR and FQNEAQ (reference sequence). Trimming left V 6 bases short and J 5 bases short, with 11 bases between. The CDR3 is made up of 13 amino acids. The CDR3 spells CASSDQGDQPQHF. In nucleotides, the CDR3 is TGTGCCAGCAGTGATCAGGGCGATCAGCCCCAGCATTTT.

The V and J genes are TRBV7-8 and TRBJ2-3, with 9 bases fitting TRBD2. The J segment lost 0 bases and the V segment lost 5 bases, leaving 3 bases of the junction unmatched. In germline, CDR1 is SGHVS, CDR2 FQNEAQ. The CDR3 covers 15 residues. The CDR3: CASSPSGGSTDTQYF. CDR3 nucleotides: TGTGCCAGCAGCCCCAGCGGGGGGAGCACAGATACGCAGTATTTT.

V usage is TRBV28 and J usage is TRBJ1-5; 12 bases are shared with TRBD1. Trimming took 1 base from V and 1 from J; bases not matched to a gene: 8. The CDR3 spans 19 residues. From germline, CDR1 is MDHEN and CDR2 SYDVKM. The CDR3 loop is CASSLSPGQGARSNQPQHF. The CDR3 DNA is TGTGCCAGCAGTTTATCGCCGGGACAGGGGGCTAGGAGCAATCAGCCCCAGCATTTT.

CDR3 nucleotides: TGTGCCAGCTCACCTTCTATTGGGGGGCAAGAGACCCAGTACTTC. The encoded protein is CASSPSIGGQETQYF. The chain links TRBV18 to TRBJ2-5; TRBD2 might be the D (6 bases). V gave up 3 bases and J gave up 2 bases, with 13 bases separating them. Germline V gene data show CDR1 as KGHSH and CDR2 as LQKENI. The length of the CDR3 is 15 residues.

The chain joins TRBV10-3 to TRBJ2-2; possible D gene TRBD1, 6 bases. The CDR3 has 14 residues. The V gene lost 6 bases and the J gene lost 3 bases, with 11 bases spanning the gap. Germline values: CDR1 ENHRY, CDR2 SYGVKD. Here the CDR3 DNA reads TGTGCCATCAGGTCAGGGGAAGACACCGGGGAGCTGTTTTTT. It codes for CAIRSGEDTGELFF.

The V call is TRBV18, the J call TRBJ1-1, with 7 bases fitting TRBD1. The CDR3 sequence is 15 residues long. Germline-derived CDR1 and CDR2 are KGHSH and LQKENI. The junction had 4 bases not matched to a gene; V was cut back by 3 bases and J by 0 bases. DNA of the CDR3: TGTGCCAGCTCACCCGGGACAGTCCTGAACACTGAAGCTTTCTTT. It is translated as CASSPGTVLNTEAFF.